These 30 T cell receptor beta chains originate from one sample sequenced in a study of regulatory T cells in long-lasting Graves disease. The time point here: newly diagnosed GD, antithyroid drugs for less than 3 months. RNA extracted from PBMCs served as the sequencing template. Building the TCR beta libraries relied on iRepertoire HTBI primers, and CDR3 regions underwent Arm-PCR. TCRdb called the multiplex PCR reads again in MiXCR, with one record for every CDR3 protein. The sample has around 400,000 distinct CDR3 sequences; 10% to 15% are singletons. The same data also contributed to another study, on T cells in Graves' hyperthyroidism and ophthalmopathy.

Here the sequenced sample was peripheral blood mononuclear cells (PBMCs), taken at new diagnosis, from a patient treated with antithyroid drugs. These receptor sequences come from a young woman with Graves disease.

This clonotype showed up many times. The gene calls are TRBV6-1 and TRBJ1-4, with D perhaps TRBD1 (5 bases). CDR1 MNHNS and CDR2 SASEGT come from the germline V gene. Trimming shortened V by 5 bases and J by 5 bases, and 18 bases separated the two germline ends. This CDR3 is built from 16 residues. CDR3 sequence (DNA): TGTGCCAGCAGTAGATGGGGCGAAGCCACAAATGAAAAACTGTTTTTT. It is translated as CASSRWGEATNEKLFF.

This clonotype has a count of ten or more. The chain uses TRBV6-1 and TRBJ1-1; 7 positions match TRBD1. In germline, CDR1 is MNHNS, CDR2 SASEGT. The CDR3 is 13 amino acids. Trimming removed 7 bases from V and 0 bases from J; junction bases left unmatched: 2. Here the CDR3 reads CASIGQVNTEAFF. The CDR3 DNA sequence: TGTGCCAGCATCGGACAGGTGAACACTGAAGCTTTCTTT.

V is TRBV4-3 and J is TRBJ2-3; a possible D gene is TRBD2 (6 bases). The CDR3 runs to 17 residues. In germline, CDR1 is LGHNA, CDR2 YSLEER. The ends were cut back, 3 bases at V and 6 bases at J, with 22 bases in the middle. CDR3: CASSHVRSGSSGDTQYF. The CDR3, as DNA: TGCGCCAGCAGCCACGTCAGGAGCGGGTCATCGGGGGATACGCAGTATTTT.

The chain combines TRBV7-9 with TRBJ1-2; TRBD1 might be the D (6 bases). Germline values: CDR1 SEHNR, CDR2 FQNEAQ (reference sequence). This CDR3 contains 20 residues. Between the trimmed V and J ends, which lost 1 base and 4 bases, there was a span of 28 bases. CDR3 coding DNA: TGTGCCAGCAGCTTAGTTGGAATTGGCGTGAAGGCAGGGGATCGCTATGGCTACACCTTC. Translation gives CASSLVGIGVKAGDRYGYTF.

This clonotype turned up a few times. The rearrangement links TRBV28 to TRBJ2-4; 8 positions agree with TRBD2. This CDR3 comprises 15 residues. The V gene end was trimmed by 5 bases and the J gene end by 0 bases; junction bases not matched to a gene: 3. The germline CDR1 and CDR2 sequences are MDHEN and SYDVKM. The CDR3: CASSTLAGAKNIQYF. CDR3 nucleotides: TGTGCCAGCAGTACCCTAGCGGGAGCCAAAAACATTCAGTACTTC.

This clonotype was detected many times. V gene TRBV27 combines with J gene TRBJ2-7, with 10 bases identical to TRBD2. CDR1 MNHEY and CDR2 SMNVEV come from the germline V gene (reference sequence). The CDR3 is 14 residues long. V was pared by 4 bases and J by 4 bases, with 4 bases of the junction left unmatched. The CDR3 reads CASSSSGSRYEQYF. CDR3 DNA sequence: TGTGCCAGCAGTTCTAGCGGGAGTAGGTACGAGCAGTACTTC.

There are many counts of this clonotype. This rearrangement joins TRBV13 to TRBJ2-5; D not certain. V was clipped by 1 base and J by 5 bases, with 14 bases between them. This CDR3 is built from 15 residues. Germline V gives CDR1 PRHDT, CDR2 FYEKMQ (reference sequence). Written as DNA, the CDR3 is TGTGCCAGCAGCTTAGTCGGCGGAGCAGCCGAGACCCAGTACTTC. Its protein is CASSLVGGAAETQYF.

This chain links TRBV30 with TRBJ1-2; perhaps TRBD1 as D (5 bases). Trimming removed 7 bases at V and 10 bases at J, with 10 bases between. CDR1 and CDR2 from the germline V gene are GTSNPN and SVGIG (reference sequence). This CDR3 is 9 amino acids long. CDR3 sequence: CAYGTFYTF. CDR3 bases: TGTGCCTATGGGACGTTCTACACCTTC.

This clonotype appeared a few times. The chain is built from TRBV7-8 and TRBJ2-7; maybe TRBD2 (7 bases). The CDR3 loop spans 16 amino acids. Germline-derived CDR1 and CDR2 are SGHVS and FQNEAQ. The V gene lost 1 base and the J gene lost 2 bases, with 15 bases spanning the gap. CDR3 in amino acids: CASSLVGWRGPYEQYV. CDR3 DNA sequence: TGTGCCAGCAGCTTAGTTGGTTGGCGGGGGCCCTACGAGCAGTACGTC.

Turning to this clonotype: Without the conserved terminal phenylalanine or tryptophan, this CDR3 likely stems from a read error. The V gene is TRBV18, the J gene TRBJ2-1, with TRBD2 identical over 9 bases. V gave up 3 bases and J gave up 5 bases; unmatched junction bases: 5. This CDR3 region has 15 residues. Germline CDR1 is KGHSH and CDR2 is LQKENI. CDR3 protein: CASSPTQRGDNEQFS. CDR3 bases: TGTGCCAGCTCACCGACGCAGCGGGGGGACAATGAGCAGTTCTCC.

This clonotype has at least ten counts. The chain carries TRBV11-1 and TRBJ2-5; no clear D gene. CDR1 and CDR2 from the germline V gene are SGHAT and FQDESV (reference sequence). V was clipped by 0 bases and J by 5 bases, with 4 bases between them. The CDR3 runs to 12 residues. CDR3 protein: CASSLAGETQYF. CDR3 sequence (DNA): TGTGCCAGCAGCTTAGCGGGTGAGACCCAGTACTTC.

In this sample, this clonotype turned up many times. This rearrangement joins TRBV4-1 to TRBJ2-7; a weak D match, TRBD1 (5 bases). CDR1 MGHRA and CDR2 YSYEKL come from the germline V gene. V gave up 1 base and J gave up 3 bases, with 13 bases separating them. CDR3 length: 15 amino acids. This CDR3 reads CASSQVRGDIYEQYF. DNA for the CDR3: TGCGCCAGCAGCCAAGTAAGGGGTGATATCTACGAGCAGTACTTC.

Notes on this clonotype: A far larger clone is one base from this, pointing to a likely read error. The chain is built from TRBV12-3 or TRBV12-4 and TRBJ2-3, with 12 bases fitting TRBD2. Matching the DNA end better, TRBJ2-5 makes the J call doubtful. This CDR3 contains 14 residues. Written as DNA, the CDR3 is TGTGCCAGCAGCTCACTAGCGGGGGGAAAGGCCCAGTACTTC. It is translated as CASSSLAGGKAQYF.

Note on this clonotype: A much bigger clone sits one base away, suggesting this may be a read error. The gene calls are TRBV6-9 and TRBJ1-5; D uncertain. This CDR3 has 14 amino acids. In germline, CDR1 is MNHGY, CDR2 SVAAGI. The CDR3 region is CAGSYRQLNQPQHF. The CDR3 nucleotides read TGTGCCGGCAGTTACCGGCAGTTAAATCAGCCCCAGCATTTT.

This clonotype has at least ten counts. The V call is TRBV27, the J call TRBJ1-2; 9 positions agree with TRBD1. Germline loops: CDR1 MNHEY, CDR2 SMNVEV (reference sequence). This CDR3 spans 15 amino acids. V gave up 5 bases and J gave up 0 bases; unmatched junction bases: 4. The CDR3 region has the DNA TGTGCCAGCAGTCCGGACAGGGGCTCTAACTATGGCTACACCTTC. This translates into CASSPDRGSNYGYTF.

This clonotype was observed at least ten times. The V and J genes are TRBV11-2 and TRBJ2-1; TRBD1 is a possible D gene (6 bases). V shed 1 base and J shed 1 base, with 8 bases lying between them. This CDR3 region has 15 residues. Germline CDR1 SGHAT, CDR2 FQNNGV. DNA of the CDR3: TGTGCCAGCAGCTTAGTCAGGGGTTCCTACAATGAGCAGTTCTTC. Translation: CASSLVRGSYNEQFF.

The J gene is TRBJ2-5, the V gene TRBV11-2; TRBD2 matches 7 bases. The germline CDR1 and CDR2 sequences are SGHAT and FQNNGV. This CDR3 has 14 residues. Germline trimming cut 4 bases from V and 5 bases from J; bases unmatched to any gene: 7. For the CDR3, the DNA is TGTGCCAGCAGCTCGGTGCACGGGGGGGAGACCCAGTACTTC. Protein sequence: CASSSVHGGETQYF.

This clonotype was picked up many times. The V call is TRBV7-2, the J call TRBJ2-6, with D perhaps TRBD1 or TRBD2 (5 bases each). CDR1 and CDR2 from the germline V gene are SGHTA and FQGNSA. Trimming removed 7 bases at V and 4 bases at J, with 23 bases between. The length of the CDR3 is 18 residues. This chain's CDR3 is CASTQSRDRLEGANVLTF. The CDR3 nucleotides are TGTGCCAGCACCCAGAGTCGGGACCGCCTTGAAGGGGCCAACGTCCTGACTTTC.

The table lists this clonotype with many counts. The chain is built from TRBV20-1 and TRBJ1-2; TRBD1 is a possible D gene (5 bases). This CDR3 contains 14 residues. V lost 3 bases and J lost 6, with 17 bases in between. Germline V lookup: CDR1 DFQATT, CDR2 SNEGSKA (reference sequence). The CDR3 region has the DNA TGCAGTGCTAGGGACCCCCCCCGGGGGGATGGCTACACCTTC. Its protein product is CSARDPPRGDGYTF.

This clonotype was recorded many times. J is TRBJ2-2 and V is TRBV12-3 or TRBV12-4, with 9 bases identical to TRBD1. CDR3 length equals 15 residues. Trimming cost V 9 bases and J 6 bases; bases outside gene matches: 11. The CDR3 sequence is CASSQGTGNSGELFF. Here the CDR3 DNA reads TGTGCCAGTAGCCAGGGGACAGGGAATTCCGGGGAGCTGTTTTTT.

The sample holds many counts of this clonotype. The rearrangement links TRBV20-1 to TRBJ2-3; a weak D match, TRBD2 (5 bases). CDR3 length: 13 amino acids. Trimming pared 6 bases from V and 3 bases from J, leaving 13 bases between. Germline CDR1 reads DFQATT; CDR2 reads SNEGSKA (reference sequence). In DNA form, the CDR3 reads TGCAGTGCCGGGGAAGACCTAACAGATACGCAGTATTTT. Its translation: CSAGEDLTDTQYF.

There are many counts of this clonotype. V usage is TRBV12-3 or TRBV12-4 and J usage is TRBJ2-2; 7 bases are a match to TRBD2. There are 15 residues in the CDR3. V shed 7 bases and J 4 bases; nucleotides not matched to a gene: 9. The CDR3 region is CASKRAGDLTGELFF. CDR3 DNA: TGTGCCAGCAAGCGGGCGGGGGACCTCACCGGGGAGCTGTTTTTT.

There are many counts of this clonotype. The chain employs TRBV7-2 and TRBJ2-3; D ambiguous. This CDR3 is built from 13 residues. Deletions cut 5 bases from V and 3 bases from J, with 9 bases between. The germline V gene encodes CDR1 SGHTA and CDR2 FQGNSA. This chain's CDR3 is CASSAAPTDTQYF. The CDR3 DNA sequence: TGTGCCAGCAGCGCCGCCCCTACAGATACGCAGTATTTT.

This clonotype appeared a few times. The chain recombines TRBV24-1 with TRBJ2-1, with TRBD2 matching 10 bases. CDR3 size: 18 residues. The V and J ends lost 0 bases and 2 bases, in that order; junction bases with no gene match: 6. CDR1 and CDR2 from the germline V gene are KGHDR and SFDVKD. DNA for the CDR3: TGTGCCACCAGTGATTTGGTCCTAGCGGGGGTTACCTACAATGAGCAGTTCTTC. This gives the protein CATSDLVLAGVTYNEQFF.

This clonotype was detected many times. V gene TRBV20-1 combines with J gene TRBJ2-3; 8 nucleotides agree with TRBD2. CDR3 length equals 17 residues. Germline lookup yields CDR1 DFQATT and CDR2 SNEGSKA (reference sequence). With V trimmed by 1 base and J by 4 bases, 13 bases remained unmatched. The CDR3 spells CSARVTSGAGEADTQYF. CDR3 coding DNA: TGCAGTGCTAGAGTTACGTCGGGAGCGGGAGAGGCAGATACGCAGTATTTT.

This clonotype was counted at least ten times. The chain employs TRBV7-2 and TRBJ2-5, with a tentative D call TRBD1 (6 bases). V lost 3 bases and J 2 bases, leaving 25 bases between the germline ends. CDR1 and CDR2 (germline): SGHTA, FQGNSA. CDR3 size: 19 residues. The CDR3 DNA sequence: TGTGCCAGCAGCTTCAGACTCATTCCGCAGGGGACATGGCAAGAGACCCAGTACTTC. Its protein is CASSFRLIPQGTWQETQYF.

A few counts support this clonotype. The V gene is TRBV4-2, the J gene TRBJ2-2; TRBD1 matches at 7 bases. The CDR3 spans 14 residues. Germline-derived CDR1 and CDR2 are LGHNA and YNFKEQ. V gave up 4 bases and J gave up 4 bases; unmatched junction bases: 3. The CDR3 loop is CASSLQGFTGELFF. As DNA, the CDR3 is TGTGCCAGCAGCCTACAGGGGTTCACCGGGGAGCTGTTTTTT.

A word on this clonotype: This CDR3 fails to terminate in the conserved phenylalanine or tryptophan, so it likely reflects a read error. It is unclear where the CDR3 begins or ends on the DNA, so no DNA is shown, and the CDR3 is as TCRdb lists it. This chain connects TRBV28 to TRBJ2-7; the table's TRBD2 call for D was not verified on the DNA. Germline CDR1 and CDR2: MDHEN and SYDVKM. Inclusive of both ends, the CDR3 amounts to 9 amino acids. The CDR3 region is CASSLLLAG.

Ten or more counts support this clonotype. The chain combines TRBV20-1 with TRBJ2-7; D is undetermined. V was pared by 1 base and J by 1 base, with 11 bases between. CDR1 is DFQATT, CDR2 SNEGSKA, per germline (reference sequence). The CDR3 runs to 14 residues. The CDR3 coding sequence is TGCAGTGCTAGAGGCGCGTCTAGTTCCTACGAGCAGTACTTC. It specifies CSARGASSSYEQYF.

The J gene is TRBJ2-1, the V gene TRBV24-1; weak D call: TRBD1 (6 bases). The germline V gene encodes CDR1 KGHDR and CDR2 SFDVKD. Deletions cut 5 bases from V and 4 bases from J, with 8 bases between. This CDR3 is built from 13 residues. As DNA, the CDR3 is TGTGCCACCAGTGCCACAGGGTACAATGAGCAGTTCTTC. Its protein product is CATSATGYNEQFF.